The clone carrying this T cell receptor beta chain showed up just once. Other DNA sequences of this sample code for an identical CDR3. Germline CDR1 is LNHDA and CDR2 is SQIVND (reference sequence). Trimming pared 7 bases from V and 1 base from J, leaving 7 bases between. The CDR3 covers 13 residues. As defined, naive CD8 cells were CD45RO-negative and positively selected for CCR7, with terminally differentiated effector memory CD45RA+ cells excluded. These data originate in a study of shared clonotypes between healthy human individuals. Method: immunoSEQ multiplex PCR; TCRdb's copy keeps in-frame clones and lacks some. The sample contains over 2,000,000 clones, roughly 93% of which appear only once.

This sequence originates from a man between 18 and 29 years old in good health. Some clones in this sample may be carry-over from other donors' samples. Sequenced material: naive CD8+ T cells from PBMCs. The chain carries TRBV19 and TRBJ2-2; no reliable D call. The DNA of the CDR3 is TGTGCCAGTACTCTTAGGAACACCGGGGAGCTGTTTTTT. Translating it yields CASTLRNTGELFF. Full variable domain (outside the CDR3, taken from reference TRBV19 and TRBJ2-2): DGGITQSPKYLFRKEGQNVTLSCEQNLNHDAMYWYRQDPGQGLRLIYYSQIVNDFQKGDIAEGYSVSREKKESFPLTVTSAQKNPTAFYLCASTLRNTGELFFGEGSRLTVL.